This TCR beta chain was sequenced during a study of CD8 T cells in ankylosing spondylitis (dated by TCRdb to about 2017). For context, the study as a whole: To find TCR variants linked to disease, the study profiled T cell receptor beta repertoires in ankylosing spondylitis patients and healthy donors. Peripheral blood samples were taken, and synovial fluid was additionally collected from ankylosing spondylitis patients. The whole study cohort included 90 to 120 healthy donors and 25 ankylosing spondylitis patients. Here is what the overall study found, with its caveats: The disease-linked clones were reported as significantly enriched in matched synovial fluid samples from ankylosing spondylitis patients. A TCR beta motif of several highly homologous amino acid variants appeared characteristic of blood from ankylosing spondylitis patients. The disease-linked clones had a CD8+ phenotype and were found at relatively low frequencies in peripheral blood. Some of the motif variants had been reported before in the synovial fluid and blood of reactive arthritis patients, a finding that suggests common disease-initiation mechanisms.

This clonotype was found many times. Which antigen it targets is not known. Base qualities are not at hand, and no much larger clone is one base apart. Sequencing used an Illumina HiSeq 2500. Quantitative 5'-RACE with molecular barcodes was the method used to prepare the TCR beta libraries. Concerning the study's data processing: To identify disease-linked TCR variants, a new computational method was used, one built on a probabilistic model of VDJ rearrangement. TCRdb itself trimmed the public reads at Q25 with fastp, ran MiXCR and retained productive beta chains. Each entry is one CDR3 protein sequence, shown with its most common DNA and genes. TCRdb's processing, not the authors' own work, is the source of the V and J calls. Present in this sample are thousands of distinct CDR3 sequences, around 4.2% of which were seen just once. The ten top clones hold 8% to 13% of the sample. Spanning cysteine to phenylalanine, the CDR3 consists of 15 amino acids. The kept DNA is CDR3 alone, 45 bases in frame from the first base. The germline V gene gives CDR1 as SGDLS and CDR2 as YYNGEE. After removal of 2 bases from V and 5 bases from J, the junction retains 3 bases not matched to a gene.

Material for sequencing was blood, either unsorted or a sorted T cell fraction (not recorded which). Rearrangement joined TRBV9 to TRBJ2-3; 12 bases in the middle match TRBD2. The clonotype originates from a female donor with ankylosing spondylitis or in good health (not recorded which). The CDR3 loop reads CASSVLAGGRDTQYF. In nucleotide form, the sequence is TGTGCCAGCAGCGTCCTAGCGGGGGGGCGAGATACGCAGTATTTT.